Listed here is a single TCR beta chain. V lost 4 bases to trimming and J lost 0 bases, with 7 bases between them. Germline CDR1 is LGHDT and CDR2 is YNNKEL (reference sequence). The CDR3 totals 14 residues. In the authors' workflow: For nucleated cells, counts were estimated from reference gene primer amplification. Assay: immunoSEQ multiplex PCR; the TCRdb copy retains only in-frame clones and omits some. That table is the source of V, J and clone size, and D and trimming were worked out from the DNA. The sample has 100,000 to 120,000 clones, around 81% seen once. This record belongs to a study of blood T cell repertoires in COVID-19. Study information: PBMCs, B-cell-depleted T cells, or T cells were the source of the cDNA or gDNA that made up the material.

This sequence originates from a woman aged 70-85 years with acute or convalescent COVID-19. Sequencing was performed on peripheral blood. The J gene is TRBJ2-4, the V gene TRBV3-1 (or the pseudogene TRBV3-2), with D unresolved. CDR3 amino acids: CASSPFVAKNIQYF. The CDR3 DNA reads TGTGCCAGCAGCCCTTTTGTAGCCAAAAACATTCAGTACTTC.